Sequencing of this T cell receptor (beta chain) was carried out in a study of blood T cell dynamics during melanoma immunotherapy. Looking at the study overall: Metastatic melanoma patients received first-line pembrolizumab or nivolumab plus ipilimumab.

TCRdb's table, derived via immunoSEQ multiplex PCR, lists solely in-frame clones and lacks some. Among 17,000 or so clones, roughly four fifths were seen once, and the ten largest hold about 7.6%. The CDR3 totals 14 residues. J lost 7 bases, V lost 3 bases, and 4 bases had no gene match. Germline values: CDR1 SQVTM, CDR2 ANQGSEA. The time point denotes: pre-treatment baseline. Patients with prior systemic cancer treatment, concomitant immunosuppressants, or other active malignancies were excluded. The sequence derives from a human donor with melanoma. This specimen was blood, taken from a patient treated with checkpoint blockade. V is TRBV29-1 and J is TRBJ2-1, with 12 bases that match TRBD2. The chain's CDR3 is CSVDRTSGDNEQFF. The CDR3 DNA reads as TGCAGCGTTGATAGGACTAGCGGGGATAATGAGCAGTTCTTC.